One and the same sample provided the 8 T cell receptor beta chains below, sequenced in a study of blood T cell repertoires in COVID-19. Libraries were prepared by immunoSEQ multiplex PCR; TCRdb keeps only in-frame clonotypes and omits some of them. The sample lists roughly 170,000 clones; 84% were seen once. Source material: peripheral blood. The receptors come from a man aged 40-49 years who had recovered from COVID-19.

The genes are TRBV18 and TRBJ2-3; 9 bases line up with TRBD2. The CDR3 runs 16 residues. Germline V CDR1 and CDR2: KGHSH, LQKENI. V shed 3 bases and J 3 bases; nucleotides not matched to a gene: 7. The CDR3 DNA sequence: TGTGCCAGCTCACCTACTAGCGGGTCAACGACAGATACGCAGTATTTT. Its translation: CASSPTSGSTTDTQYF.

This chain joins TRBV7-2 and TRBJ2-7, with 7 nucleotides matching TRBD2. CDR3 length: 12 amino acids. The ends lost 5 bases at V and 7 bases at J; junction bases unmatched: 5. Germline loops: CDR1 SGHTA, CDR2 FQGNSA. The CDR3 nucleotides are TGTGCCAGCAGCACCGGGGGGACGGAGCAGTACTTC. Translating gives CASSTGGTEQYF.

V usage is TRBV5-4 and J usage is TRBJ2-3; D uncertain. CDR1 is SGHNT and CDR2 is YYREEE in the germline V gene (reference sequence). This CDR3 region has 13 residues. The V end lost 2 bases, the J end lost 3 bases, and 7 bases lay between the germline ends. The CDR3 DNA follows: TGTGCCAGCAGCTTCCCACAGACAGATACGCAGTATTTT. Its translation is CASSFPQTDTQYF.

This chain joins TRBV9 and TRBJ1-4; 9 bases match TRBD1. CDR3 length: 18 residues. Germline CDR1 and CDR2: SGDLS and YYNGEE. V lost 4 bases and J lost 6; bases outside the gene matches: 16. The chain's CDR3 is CASSPRPWGTGRDEKLFF. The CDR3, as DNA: TGTGCCAGCAGCCCACGACCCTGGGGGACAGGGCGGGATGAAAAACTGTTTTTT.

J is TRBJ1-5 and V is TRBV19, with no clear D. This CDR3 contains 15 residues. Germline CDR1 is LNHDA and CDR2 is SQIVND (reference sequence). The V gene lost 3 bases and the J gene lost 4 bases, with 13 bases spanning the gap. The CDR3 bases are TGTGCCAGTAGTATTGGAGGGCGCGGGAATCAGCCCCAGCATTTT. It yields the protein CASSIGGRGNQPQHF.

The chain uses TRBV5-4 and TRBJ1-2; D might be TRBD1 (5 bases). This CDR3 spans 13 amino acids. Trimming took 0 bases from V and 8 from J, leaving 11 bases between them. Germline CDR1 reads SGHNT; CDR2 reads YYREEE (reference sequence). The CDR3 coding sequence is TGTGCCAGCAGCTTGGCATCGGGGGAGGGCTACACCTTC. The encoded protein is CASSLASGEGYTF.

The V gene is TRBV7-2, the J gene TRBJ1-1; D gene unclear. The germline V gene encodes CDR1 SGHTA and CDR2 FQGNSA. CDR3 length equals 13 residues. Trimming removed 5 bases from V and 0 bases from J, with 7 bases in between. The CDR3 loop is CASSRGMNTEAFF. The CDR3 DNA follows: TGTGCCAGCAGCCGAGGAATGAACACTGAAGCTTTCTTT.

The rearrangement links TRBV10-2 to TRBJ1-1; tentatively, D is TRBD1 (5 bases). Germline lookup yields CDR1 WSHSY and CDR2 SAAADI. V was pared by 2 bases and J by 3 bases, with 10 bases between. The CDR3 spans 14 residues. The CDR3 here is CASSEGAVDTEAFF. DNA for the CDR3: TGCGCCAGCAGTGAGGGGGCGGTGGACACTGAAGCTTTCTTT.